This T cell receptor (beta chain) was observed in a study of molecular identifiers for immune sequencing clone quantification (dated by TCRdb to the late 2010s). As for the study more broadly: For a replicate experiment, RNA from around 20,000 or 99,000 naive CD8 T cells was divided into five aliquots, of which four were sequenced. The study was a methods study using CD8 T cells to benchmark molecular-identifier clustering-based TCR repertoire sequencing (MIDCIRS) and TCR RNA copy counting.

The library was obtained by PCR. Reads for this sample came from an Illumina HiSeq 4000. Bulk TCR libraries were generated as previously described, with the TCR primers listed in Table S5 used. Total RNA was purified with the Qiagen AllPrep DNA/RNA kit. Reads from multiple sequencing runs of the same library were pooled before analysis. The authors processed their data as follows. Reads were retained only if the reads had an exact TCR constant sequence, and the retained reads were trimmed to 150 nt and grouped according to their 12-nt molecular barcodes. Reads in each barcode group were sub-clustered using a 15% Levenshtein threshold, and a quality-weighted consensus sequence was built for each RNA molecule. Non-functional sequences were removed, as were lower-count sequences one edit away from another. Barcode sub-clusters with fewer than 20% of the maximum read count were removed, based on fitting two negative binomial distributions. TCRdb reworked the public reads: Q25 trimming with fastp, MiXCR clone assembly, productive beta chains retained. Each CDR3 protein appears once, grouped with its most common genes and DNA. TCRdb assigned the V and J calls; the authors' analysis was not used. Within this sample are 600,000 to 650,000 distinct CDR3 sequences, with 15% to 20% of them counted one time only. 0.85% to 0.9% of the sample lies in the top ten.

The CDR3 spans 16 residues, from the cysteine through the phenylalanine. Only CDR3 DNA remains: 48 bases, in frame from the first base. V is cut by 3 bases and J by 1 base, and the space between the germline ends is 12 bases. Per the germline V gene, ENHRY is the CDR1 and SYGVKD is the CDR2. General conclusions and limits of the study: In CMV-specific effector cells, clones with more than 20 RNA copies contained over 98% of molecules, whereas in naive cells such clones contained under 1% of molecules. The naive libraries included spiked-in Jurkat TCR RNA (roughly 11 copies' worth), and this RNA is not part of the donor repertoire. Identical TCR molecules sharing a barcode could cause highly expanded clone sizes to be underestimated. A single cell's worth of spiked-in Jurkat TCR RNA was reported detectable even among under 1.1 million naive CD8 T cells. When barcode sub-clustering was left out, chimeric consensus sequences inflated TCR diversity, with chimeras reaching as high as 47%. Modeling indicated approximately 2.7 TCR RNA copies recovered per cell, compared with 7.5 to 10 by digital PCR, which implies a capture efficiency of approximately 30%.

On this clonotype: The clone's antigen remains unknown. Qualities for individual bases were not recorded, and no much larger clone is one base off.

Libraries of naive CD8 T cells were built from anywhere between roughly 17,000 and 1,000,000 sorted cells, with 10%, 30% or 50% of the purified RNA used. Naive CD8 T cells, defined as CD8+CD4-CCR7+CD45RA+, were FACS-sorted into RLT Plus buffer on a BD FACSAria II. Detection sensitivity was tested by spiking Jurkat RNA equal to around 11 TCR copies' worth into samples containing roughly 19,000-1,000,000 naive CD8 T cells. Enrichment of CD8 T cells was performed with RosetteSep CD8+ T Cell Enrichment Cocktail and Ficoll-Paque, after which ACK red cell lysis was carried out. Rearrangement joined TRBV10-3 to TRBJ2-2; the D gene cannot be resolved reliably. The clonotype was recovered from a human donor in good health. Some libraries in this study had Jurkat cell RNA spiked in. The sample comprised naive CD8+ T cells from blood, with Jurkat cell RNA spiked in. The cell subset or site label of this sample denotes: FACS-sorted CD8+CD4-CCR7+CD45RA+ naive T cells. The sequenced DNA is TGTGCCATCAGTGATTTTGGTCTGGGGAACACCGGGGAGCTGTTTTTT. Translated, it reads CAISDFGLGNTGELFF.